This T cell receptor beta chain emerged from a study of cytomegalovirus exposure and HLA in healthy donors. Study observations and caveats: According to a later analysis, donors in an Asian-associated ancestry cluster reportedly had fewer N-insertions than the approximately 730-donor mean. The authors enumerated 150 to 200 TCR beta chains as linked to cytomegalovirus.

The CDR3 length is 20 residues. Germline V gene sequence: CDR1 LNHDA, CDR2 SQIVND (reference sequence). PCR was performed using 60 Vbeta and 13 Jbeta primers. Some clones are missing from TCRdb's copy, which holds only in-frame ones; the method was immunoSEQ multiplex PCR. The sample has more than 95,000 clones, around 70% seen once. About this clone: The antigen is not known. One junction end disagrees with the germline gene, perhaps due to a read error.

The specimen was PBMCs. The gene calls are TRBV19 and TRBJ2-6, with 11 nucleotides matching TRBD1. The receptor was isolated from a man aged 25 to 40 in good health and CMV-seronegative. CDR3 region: CASTLRDRGLTDSGANGLTF. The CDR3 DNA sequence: TGTGCCAGTACCCTCCGGGACAGGGGGTTAACGGACTCTGGGGCCAACGGCCTGACTTTC.